This is a list of T cell receptor beta chains from one sample in a study of T cell responses to AZD1222 COVID-19 vaccine. Assay: immunoSEQ multiplex PCR; the TCRdb copy retains only in-frame clones and omits some. This table has 250,000 to 300,000 clones, around 92% appearing once. The sequenced sample was peripheral blood, obtained 28 days after the second AZD1222 dose. The origin of the receptors is an adult who received the AZD1222 COVID-19 vaccine. Each CDR3 is given with its conserved first and last residue. Fields, in order: V gene, J gene, clone size, D gene, CDR3 DNA, CDR3 protein. D genes are given only for firm matches. Only some rows state a clone size, as once, few, many or a class for expanded clones.

V gene: TRBV5-6; J gene: TRBJ1-2; clone size: once; D gene: -; CDR3 DNA: TGTGCCAGCAGGCCCCGAGGGGGGGCGCGGGGCTACACCTTC; CDR3 protein: CASRPRGGARGYTF
V gene: TRBV9; J gene: TRBJ2-5; clone size: -; D gene: -; CDR3 DNA: TGTGCCAGCAGCGTAGATGGGACACAACAAGAGACCCAGTACTTC; CDR3 protein: CASSVDGTQQETQYF
V gene: TRBV3-1/TRBV3-2; J gene: TRBJ1-1; clone size: once; D gene: -; CDR3 DNA: TGTGCCAGCAGCCGATCAGACAGGAACACTGAAGCTTTCTTT; CDR3 protein: CASSRSDRNTEAFF
V gene: TRBV20-1; J gene: TRBJ2-3; clone size: -; D gene: -; CDR3 DNA: TGCAGTGCTTCCACAGATACGCAGTATTTT; CDR3 protein: CSASTDTQYF
V gene: TRBV27; J gene: TRBJ2-5; clone size: -; D gene: -; CDR3 DNA: TGTGCCAGCAGTTTTAAATGGGGAGAGACCCAGTACTTC; CDR3 protein: CASSFKWGETQYF
V gene: TRBV4-2; J gene: TRBJ2-5; clone size: -; D gene: -; CDR3 DNA: TGTGCCAGCAGCACGACAGTCCAAGAGACCCAGTACTTC; CDR3 protein: CASSTTVQETQYF
V gene: TRBV6-5; J gene: TRBJ1-1; clone size: -; D gene: -; CDR3 DNA: TGTGCCAGCAGATCTCTAAGGGGGGCGGGAGAAGCTTTCTTT; CDR3 protein: CASRSLRGAGEAFF
V gene: TRBV5-1; J gene: TRBJ2-1; clone size: -; D gene: TRBD2; CDR3 DNA: TGCGCCAGCAGCTTCGTAGCGGGAGGGGGCAATGAGCAGTTCTTC; CDR3 protein: CASSFVAGGGNEQFF
V gene: TRBV27; J gene: TRBJ1-6; clone size: -; D gene: -; CDR3 DNA: TGTGCCAGCAGTTTATCGATGGGGCCTAGCTCCTATAATTCACCCCTCCACTTT; CDR3 protein: CASSLSMGPSSYNSPLHF
V gene: TRBV10-3; J gene: TRBJ2-7; clone size: -; D gene: -; CDR3 DNA: TGTGCCATCAGTCTCGACGGGCCCGAGGACGAGCAGTACTTC; CDR3 protein: CAISLDGPEDEQYF
V gene: TRBV20-1; J gene: TRBJ2-7; clone size: -; D gene: -; CDR3 DNA: TGCAGTGCTAGTGGAAGTTACGAGCAGTACTTC; CDR3 protein: CSASGSYEQYF
V gene: TRBV6-2/TRBV6-3; J gene: TRBJ1-2; clone size: -; D gene: -; CDR3 DNA: TGTGCCAGCAGCCTAGGACCTAACTATGGCTACACCTTC; CDR3 protein: CASSLGPNYGYTF
V gene: TRBV6-5; J gene: TRBJ2-4; clone size: -; D gene: -; CDR3 DNA: TGTGCCAGCAGTTACAGAAACATTCAGTACTTC; CDR3 protein: CASSYRNIQYF
V gene: TRBV5-1; J gene: TRBJ2-1; clone size: -; D gene: TRBD2; CDR3 DNA: TGCGCCAGCAGCTTGGCCCCTAGCGGGAGTAACAACAATGAGCAGTTCTTC; CDR3 protein: CASSLAPSGSNNNEQFF
V gene: TRBV5-1; J gene: TRBJ2-2; clone size: -; D gene: -; CDR3 DNA: TGCGCCACCTCCGATGGCGGGGAGCTGTTTTTT; CDR3 protein: CATSDGGELFF
V gene: TRBV28; J gene: TRBJ1-2; clone size: -; D gene: -; CDR3 DNA: TGTGCCAGCAGCCCGGGACTGACCTTTGGCTACACCTTC; CDR3 protein: CASSPGLTFGYTF
V gene: TRBV7-2; J gene: TRBJ2-7; clone size: -; D gene: -; CDR3 DNA: TGTGCCAGCAGCTACCAACAGGGAATTGGCGAGCAGTACTTC; CDR3 protein: CASSYQQGIGEQYF
V gene: TRBV24-1; J gene: TRBJ2-3; clone size: -; D gene: -; CDR3 DNA: TGTGCCACCAGTGATGGGACGACGGTTGATACGCAGTATTTT; CDR3 protein: CATSDGTTVDTQYF
V gene: TRBV19; J gene: TRBJ1-6; clone size: -; D gene: TRBD1; CDR3 DNA: TGTGCCAGTAGTATAGCTACTCCGGGACAGGGAACTGGATCACCCCTCCACTTT; CDR3 protein: CASSIATPGQGTGSPLHF
V gene: TRBV19; J gene: TRBJ2-4; clone size: -; D gene: -; CDR3 DNA: TGTGCCAGTAAATCCCCAGGGGCCAAAAACATTCAGTACTTC; CDR3 protein: CASKSPGAKNIQYF
V gene: TRBV28; J gene: TRBJ1-5; clone size: -; D gene: -; CDR3 DNA: TGTGCCAGCAGTCTGCAGATTTGGGGGGCAGGCAATCAGCCCCAGCATTTT; CDR3 protein: CASSLQIWGAGNQPQHF
V gene: TRBV5-1; J gene: TRBJ1-1; clone size: -; D gene: -; CDR3 DNA: TGCGCCAGCAGCTTTGACAGGCCTCTTGGGAACACTGAAGCTTTCTTT; CDR3 protein: CASSFDRPLGNTEAFF
V gene: TRBV28; J gene: TRBJ2-7; clone size: -; D gene: -; CDR3 DNA: TGTGCCAGCAGCCATGACTTGGGGGGCGGGCCACCTTACGAGCAGTACTTC; CDR3 protein: CASSHDLGGGPPYEQYF
V gene: TRBV5-1; J gene: TRBJ2-7; clone size: -; D gene: -; CDR3 DNA: TGCGCCAGCAGCTTGGAGGGACGAGGGGGCGAGCAGTACTTC; CDR3 protein: CASSLEGRGGEQYF
V gene: TRBV28; J gene: TRBJ1-2; clone size: -; D gene: -; CDR3 DNA: TGTGCCAGCAACATTGACAGAAGCTATGGCTACACCTTC; CDR3 protein: CASNIDRSYGYTF
V gene: TRBV18; J gene: TRBJ2-7; clone size: -; D gene: -; CDR3 DNA: TGTGCCAGCTCGTCATCGCGGGACTCGGGCCTGTTGGAGCAGTACTTC; CDR3 protein: CASSSSRDSGLLEQYF
V gene: TRBV19; J gene: TRBJ1-1; clone size: once; D gene: -; CDR3 DNA: TGTGCCAGTAGTATTAGAGGGGAGATTCTCGAGAACACTGAAGCTTTCTTT; CDR3 protein: CASSIRGEILENTEAFF
V gene: TRBV5-4; J gene: TRBJ2-3; clone size: once; D gene: -; CDR3 DNA: TGTGCCAGCAGCCCCTGGGGGTTAAGCACAGATACGCAGTATTTT; CDR3 protein: CASSPWGLSTDTQYF
V gene: TRBV28; J gene: TRBJ1-1; clone size: -; D gene: -; CDR3 DNA: TGTGCCACCTACGAGCCAGGGCGTAGGAACACTGAAGCTTTCTTT; CDR3 protein: CATYEPGRRNTEAFF
V gene: TRBV24-1; J gene: TRBJ2-7; clone size: -; D gene: TRBD2; CDR3 DNA: TGTGCCACAGTAGCGGGTTACTCCTACGAGCAGTACTTC; CDR3 protein: CATVAGYSYEQYF
V gene: TRBV30; J gene: TRBJ2-7; clone size: -; D gene: -; CDR3 DNA: TGTGCCTGCCTGGAGCCGGCAGCCCTCTCGGAGCAGTACTTC; CDR3 protein: CACLEPAALSEQYF
V gene: TRBV18; J gene: TRBJ2-5; clone size: -; D gene: -; CDR3 DNA: TGTGCCAGCTCACCGACGGAACTGAGGGAGACCCAGTACTTC; CDR3 protein: CASSPTELRETQYF
V gene: TRBV3-1/TRBV3-2; J gene: TRBJ1-5; clone size: -; D gene: -; CDR3 DNA: TGTGCCAGCAGCCAAAGTGGAGGGGGCAATCAGCCCCAGCATTTT; CDR3 protein: CASSQSGGGNQPQHF
V gene: TRBV2; J gene: TRBJ1-5; clone size: -; D gene: -; CDR3 DNA: TGTGCCAGCAGTGCAGAGTTCAATCAGCCCCAGCATTTT; CDR3 protein: CASSAEFNQPQHF
V gene: TRBV5-1; J gene: TRBJ1-2; clone size: -; D gene: -; CDR3 DNA: TGCGCCAGCAGCTCCAGAGTACCTAACTATGGCTACACCTTC; CDR3 protein: CASSSRVPNYGYTF
V gene: TRBV9; J gene: TRBJ1-6; clone size: -; D gene: -; CDR3 DNA: TGTGCCAGCAGCGTAGGGAGGGAGGGACCCCTCCACTTT; CDR3 protein: CASSVGREGPLHF
V gene: TRBV5-1; J gene: TRBJ2-7; clone size: -; D gene: -; CDR3 DNA: TGCGCCAGCAGCTTCATGGGCGAGCAGTACTTC; CDR3 protein: CASSFMGEQYF
V gene: TRBV3-1/TRBV3-2; J gene: TRBJ2-7; clone size: -; D gene: -; CDR3 DNA: TGTGCCAGCAGCCAAGGCAGGATGAGCGGCCACTACGAGCAGTACTTC; CDR3 protein: CASSQGRMSGHYEQYF
V gene: TRBV10-3; J gene: TRBJ2-1; clone size: once; D gene: TRBD1; CDR3 DNA: TGTGCCATCAGTGAGTCGAGGCGGGACAGGTCTAACAATGAGCAGTTCTTC; CDR3 protein: CAISESRRDRSNNEQFF
V gene: TRBV7-2; J gene: TRBJ2-1; clone size: -; D gene: -; CDR3 DNA: TGTGCCAGCAGCTATAGGGAAAGTGAGCAGTTCTTC; CDR3 protein: CASSYRESEQFF
V gene: TRBV30; J gene: TRBJ1-3; clone size: -; D gene: -; CDR3 DNA: TGTGCCTGGAGCCCTACCATGTCTGGAAACACCATATATTTT; CDR3 protein: CAWSPTMSGNTIYF
V gene: TRBV5-1; J gene: TRBJ2-2; clone size: once; D gene: TRBD1; CDR3 DNA: TGCGCCAGCAGTCCCCAGGGGGCTACCGGGGAGCTGTTTTTT; CDR3 protein: CASSPQGATGELFF
V gene: TRBV5-1; J gene: TRBJ1-5; clone size: -; D gene: -; CDR3 DNA: TGCGCCAGCAGCTTGGGCAGCGATCAGCCCCAGCATTTT; CDR3 protein: CASSLGSDQPQHF
V gene: TRBV6-6; J gene: TRBJ1-5; clone size: once; D gene: -; CDR3 DNA: TGTGCCAGCAGTTACTCGCAGGGCGGGCAGCCCCAGCATTTT; CDR3 protein: CASSYSQGGQPQHF
V gene: TRBV30; J gene: TRBJ2-7; clone size: -; D gene: -; CDR3 DNA: TGTGCCTGGAGTGTATGGTCAGGGATGGACGAGCAGTACTTC; CDR3 protein: CAWSVWSGMDEQYF
V gene: TRBV28; J gene: TRBJ2-7; clone size: -; D gene: TRBD1; CDR3 DNA: TGTGCCAGCCACCCCACGGACAGGCCATCCTACGAGCAGTACTTC; CDR3 protein: CASHPTDRPSYEQYF
V gene: TRBV6-5; J gene: TRBJ2-7; clone size: -; D gene: -; CDR3 DNA: TGTGCCAGCATTCGACACCACTTAACCTACGAGCAGTACTTC; CDR3 protein: CASIRHHLTYEQYF
V gene: TRBV4-2; J gene: TRBJ1-1; clone size: -; D gene: -; CDR3 DNA: TGTGCCAGCAGCCAAGGTACAGAGAACACTGAAGCTTTCTTT; CDR3 protein: CASSQGTENTEAFF
V gene: TRBV5-8; J gene: TRBJ2-4; clone size: -; D gene: -; CDR3 DNA: TGTGCCAGCAGCTTGGGGACAGCGCTAGCCAAAAACATTCAGTACTTC; CDR3 protein: CASSLGTALAKNIQYF
V gene: TRBV7-3; J gene: TRBJ1-1; clone size: -; D gene: -; CDR3 DNA: TGTGCCAGCAGCTCTGGGGGTTTGGGCACTGAAGCTTTCTTT; CDR3 protein: CASSSGGLGTEAFF
V gene: TRBV7-9; J gene: TRBJ2-7; clone size: -; D gene: -; CDR3 DNA: TGTGCCAGCAGCCAGGACAGATACGAGCAGTACTTC; CDR3 protein: CASSQDRYEQYF
V gene: TRBV5-4; J gene: TRBJ2-2; clone size: -; D gene: TRBD1; CDR3 DNA: TGTGCCAGCAGCCCTCCGGGACAGCCTTCCCAAACCGGGGAGCTGTTTTTT; CDR3 protein: CASSPPGQPSQTGELFF
V gene: TRBV7-2; J gene: TRBJ1-5; clone size: -; D gene: -; CDR3 DNA: TGTGCCAGCAGCTTAGTAGGGGCAGTGAATCAGCCCCAGCATTTT; CDR3 protein: CASSLVGAVNQPQHF
V gene: TRBV5-1; J gene: TRBJ2-1; clone size: -; D gene: TRBD2; CDR3 DNA: TGCGCCAGCAGCTTGGCTAGCGGGGTGTCCTACAATGAGCAGTTCTTC; CDR3 protein: CASSLASGVSYNEQFF
V gene: TRBV3-1/TRBV3-2; J gene: TRBJ1-3; clone size: -; D gene: -; CDR3 DNA: TGTGCCAGCAGCCGCTCAGAAGGGACAAGGGACACCATATATTTT; CDR3 protein: CASSRSEGTRDTIYF